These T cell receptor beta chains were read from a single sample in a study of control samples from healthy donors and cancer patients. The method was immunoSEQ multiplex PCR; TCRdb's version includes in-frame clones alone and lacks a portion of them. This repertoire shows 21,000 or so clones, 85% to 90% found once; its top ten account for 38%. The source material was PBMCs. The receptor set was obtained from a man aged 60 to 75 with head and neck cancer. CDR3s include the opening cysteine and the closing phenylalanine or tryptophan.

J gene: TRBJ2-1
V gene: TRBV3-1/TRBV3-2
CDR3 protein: CASSQETGESDEQFF

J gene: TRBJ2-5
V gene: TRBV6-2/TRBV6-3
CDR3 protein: CASSYSRELLGTQYF

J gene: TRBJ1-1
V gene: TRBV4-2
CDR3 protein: CASSQDSGTEAFF

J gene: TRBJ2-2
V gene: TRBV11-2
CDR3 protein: CASSLPGGGMNTGELFF

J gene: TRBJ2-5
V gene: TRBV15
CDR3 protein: CATSRYQETQYF

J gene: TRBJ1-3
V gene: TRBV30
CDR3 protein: CAWSGTGGYITIYF

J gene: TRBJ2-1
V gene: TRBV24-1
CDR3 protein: CATSDAGTSGFNEQFF

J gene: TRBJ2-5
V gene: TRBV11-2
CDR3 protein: CASSPLGRDGPQYF

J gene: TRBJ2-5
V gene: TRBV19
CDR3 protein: CASSLHQETQYF

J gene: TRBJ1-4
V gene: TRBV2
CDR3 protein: CATTGTGEKLFF

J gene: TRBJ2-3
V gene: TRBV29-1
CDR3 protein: CSVDSLGTDTQYF

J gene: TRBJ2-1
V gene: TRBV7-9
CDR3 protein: CASRPEANEQFF

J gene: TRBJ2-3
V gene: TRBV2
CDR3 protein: CASSDGIADPDTQYF

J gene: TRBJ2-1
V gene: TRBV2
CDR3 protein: CASSEPSGRGNEQFF

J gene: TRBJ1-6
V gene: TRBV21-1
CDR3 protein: CASSKRPHYNSPLHF

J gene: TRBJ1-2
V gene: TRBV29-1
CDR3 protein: CSVRQGVNGYTF

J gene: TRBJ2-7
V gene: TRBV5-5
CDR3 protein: CASSLAPGDGSQYEQYF

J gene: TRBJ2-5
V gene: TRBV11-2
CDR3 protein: CASSLDYGSQETQYF

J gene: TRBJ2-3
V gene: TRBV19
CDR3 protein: CASRGQSTDTQYF

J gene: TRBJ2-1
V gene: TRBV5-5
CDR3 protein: CASSYRDRDNEQFF

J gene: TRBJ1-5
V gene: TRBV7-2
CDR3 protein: CASSPYYSNQPQHF

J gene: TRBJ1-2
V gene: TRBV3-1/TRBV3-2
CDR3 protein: CASSPYSKSYGYTF

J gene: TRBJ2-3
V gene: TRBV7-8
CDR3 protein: CASSLWTSGSTDTQYF

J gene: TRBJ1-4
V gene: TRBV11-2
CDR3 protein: CASSLGTVNEKLFF

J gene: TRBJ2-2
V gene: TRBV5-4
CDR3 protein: CASSLSGANTGELFF

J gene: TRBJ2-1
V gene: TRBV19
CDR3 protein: CASSMGNEQFF

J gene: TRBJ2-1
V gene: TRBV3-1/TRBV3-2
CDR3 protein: CASSWGLAGDEQFF

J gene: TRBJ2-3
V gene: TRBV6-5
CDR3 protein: CASAGGSSTDTQYF

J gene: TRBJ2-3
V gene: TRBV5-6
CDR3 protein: CASSLVGLAPDTQYF

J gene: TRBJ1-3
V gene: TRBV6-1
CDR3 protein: CASSDPGQASGNTIYF

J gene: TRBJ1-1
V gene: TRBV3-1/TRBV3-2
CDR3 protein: CASRGDGTEAFF

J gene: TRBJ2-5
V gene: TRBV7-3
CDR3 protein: CASSLSGPPQETQYF